The clone carrying this TCR beta chain turned up a few times. The data were obtained in a study of T cells after yellow fever vaccination. For the study at large: SMART-Seq v4 Ultra Low Input prepared the low-cell-number fractions.

TCRdb processed the 5' RACE reads anew with MiXCR; each CDR3 protein has one entry. The sample carries about 94,000 distinct CDR3 sequences, roughly 8.2% recorded once. The CDR3 covers 14 residues. The V gene lost 5 bases and the J gene lost 0 bases, with 10 bases spanning the gap. CDR1 and CDR2 (germline): SEHNR, FQNEAQ (reference sequence). This sequence joins TRBV7-9 and TRBJ1-1; possible D gene TRBD1, 5 bases. Material: CD8+ T cells not binding an NS4B(214-222) dextramer, sorted from PBMCs, obtained around 15 days after the first yellow fever vaccination. The origin of this receptor is a man younger than 30 who received the YFV17D yellow fever vaccine. CDR3 protein: CASSPGRMNTEAFF. Written as DNA, the CDR3 is TGTGCCAGCAGCCCGGGACGGATGAACACTGAAGCTTTCTTT.